This T cell receptor beta chain appears in the sequencing data of a study of blood T cell repertoires in COVID-19. Turning to the study itself: From the United States, Italy and Spain came samples of acute and convalescent COVID-19.

CDR1 and CDR2 (germline): WSHSY, SAAADI. This CDR3 region has 14 residues. V shed 7 bases and J 4 bases; nucleotides not matched to a gene: 5. A few counts support this clone. Under the authors' procedure: Scientists estimated how many nucleated cells there were by amplifying reference gene primers. The data were produced by immunoSEQ multiplex PCR, yet TCRdb's version contains in-frame clones alone and is incomplete. V and J calls plus clone size are reproduced from that table; the DNA served to infer D and trimming. The sample has under 250,000 clones; approximately 81% are singletons. The chain recombines TRBV10-2 with TRBJ2-3, with TRBD2 matching 10 bases. The source is a woman aged 55-75 years who had recovered from COVID-19. The sequencing sample was made of peripheral blood. CDR3 loop: CASKGTSEADTQYF. The CDR3 coding sequence is TGCGCCAGCAAGGGGACTAGCGAGGCAGATACGCAGTATTTT.